This T cell receptor (beta chain) was retrieved from a study of T cell responses to AZD1222 COVID-19 vaccine. The study's findings and limits: Spike was spanned by vaccine-associated CD4 TCRs, with dominance at 160-218 and 743-854. Repertoires were collected only later (after the peak T cell response had occurred). Clonal diversity may have been underestimated, and the donors were mostly white British, with more females than males.

The germline V and J ends were trimmed by 0 bases and 0 bases, with 6 bases remaining between them. CDR1 is SGHNT and CDR2 is YYREEE in the germline V gene (reference sequence). This CDR3 is 15 amino acids long. Assay used: immunoSEQ multiplex PCR; TCRdb lists only in-frame clones, some missing. The table lists tens of thousands of clones, approximately 89% of them singletons. For this clone: Its antigen remains unidentified.

The chain uses TRBV5-4 and TRBJ2-2; no clear D gene. The sequence derives from an adult in good health. The sequencing used peripheral blood, collected on day 0 of AZD1222 vaccination. CDR3 in DNA: TGTGCCAGCAGCTTGGAAACAACGAACACCGGGGAGCTGTTTTTT. Its protein is CASSLETTNTGELFF.